This T cell receptor beta chain was recorded in a study of blood T cell repertoires in COVID-19. Study as a whole: Acute and convalescent COVID-19 samples came from the United States, Italy and Spain. Nucleic acid was either cDNA or gDNA, and it came from T cells, B-cell-depleted T cells, or PBMCs.

Trimming at V came to 2 bases and at J to 5 bases, leaving 12 bases not matched to a gene. This CDR3 contains 17 residues. This clone was detected once. Using immunoSEQ multiplex PCR, the repertoire was profiled, and TCRdb retains in-frame clones only, with some absent. Of about 230,000 clones in the sample, over 85% were seen once. The V call is TRBV6-7, the J call TRBJ1-5, with TRBD1 identical over 7 bases. TRBV6-7 has ORF status, its function being uncertain. Material: PBMCs or T cells enriched from blood (not recorded which). The sequence came from a woman aged 25 to 39 with acute COVID-19. CDR3 region: CASSYPREGAGDQPQHF. CDR3 nucleotides: TGTGCCAGCAGTTACCCACGTGAGGGGGCCGGGGATCAGCCCCAGCATTTT.